The 30 T cell receptor beta chains below were found in one sample sequenced in a study of spatial heterogeneity in lung cancer. Time point reported: sample taken at primary tumor resection. A single record per CDR3 protein comes from TCRdb applying MiXCR to the 5' RACE reads. This table holds about 38,000 distinct CDR3 sequences, approximately 5.6% found once. The source material was PBMCs, sampled at surgery. These TCRs come from a female donor with early-stage non-small cell lung cancer.

This clonotype was recorded at least ten times. DNA of the CDR3: TGCGCCAGCAGCCAAGGACTAGCGGGCGGTGAGACCCAGTACTTC. It specifies CASSQGLAGGETQYF. The chain uses TRBV4-3 and TRBJ2-5; TRBD2 aligns across 10 bases. The CDR3 consists of 15 residues. V trimming: 1 base; J trimming: 5 bases; junction bases outside the gene matches: 4. The germline gives CDR1 LGHNA, CDR2 YSLEER.

CDR3 protein: CSARFPSGETQYF. In DNA, the CDR3 is TGCAGTGCTAGGTTCCCGTCCGGGGAAACGCAGTATTTT. The chain recombines TRBV20-1 with TRBJ2-3; possible D gene TRBD2, 5 bases. Germline CDR1 and CDR2: DFQATT and SNEGSKA (reference sequence). The CDR3 is 13 residues long. V lost 3 bases and J 9 bases, leaving 16 bases between the germline ends.

Ten or more counts support this clonotype. J is TRBJ2-5 and V is TRBV6-5, with 15 bases fitting TRBD2. J was trimmed by 4 bases and V by 2 bases; bases with no gene match: 5. CDR1 MNHEY and CDR2 SVGAGI come from the germline V gene. The CDR3 covers 17 residues. DNA for the CDR3: TGTGCCAGCAGTTACCTCACGGGACTAGCGGGGGGAGAGACCCAGTACTTC. Its protein is CASSYLTGLAGGETQYF.

This clonotype was recorded many times. The V call is TRBV2, the J call TRBJ2-7; TRBD2 might be the D (5 bases). The CDR3 is 13 residues long. Between the trimmed V and J ends, which lost 2 bases and 6 bases, there was a span of 11 bases. Germline V lookup: CDR1 SNHLY, CDR2 FYNNEI. CDR3 DNA sequence: TGTGCCAGCAGTGAAAGGGCGGGCGCCGAGCAGTACTTC. This sequence encodes CASSERAGAEQYF.

This clonotype was seen ten or more times. The chain employs TRBV7-7 and TRBJ2-1; a weak D match, TRBD2 (8 bases). CDR3 length equals 15 residues. Germline-derived CDR1 and CDR2 are SSHAT and FNYEAQ (reference sequence). CDR3 DNA: TGTGCTAGCGGGGAAAGGGACAGCGTTTTCGATGAGCAGTTCTTC. Encoded protein: CASGERDSVFDEQFF.

The table lists this clonotype with many counts. The chain employs TRBV28 and TRBJ2-5; 14 positions match TRBD2. The J segment lost 5 bases and the V segment lost 5 bases, leaving 7 bases of the junction unmatched. Germline CDR1 reads MDHEN; CDR2 reads SYDVKM. The CDR3 runs to 16 residues. The DNA of the CDR3 is TGTGCCAGCAGTGGCCACGGGACTAGCGGGGGCGAGACCCAGTACTTC. This codes for CASSGHGTSGGETQYF.

V and J are TRBV6-2 or TRBV6-3 and TRBJ2-4; TRBD1 might be the D (6 bases). Trimming shortened V by 10 bases and J by 3 bases, and 25 bases separated the two germline ends. CDR1 is MNHEY, CDR2 SVGEGT, per germline. The CDR3 length is 17 residues. The CDR3 reads CAIHGPGQSLGKNIQYF. The CDR3 bases are TGTGCCATCCACGGACCCGGACAGTCGTTAGGCAAAAACATTCAGTACTTC.

This clonotype appeared many times. V is TRBV20-1 and J is TRBJ1-1, with D maybe TRBD1 (5 bases). Germline CDR1 is DFQATT and CDR2 is SNEGSKA (reference sequence). This CDR3 has 12 amino acids. Trimming took 6 bases from V and 5 from J, leaving 13 bases between them. The CDR3 bases are TGCAGTGCCGACAGCCAAGGGACTGAAGCTTTCTTT. Amino acids: CSADSQGTEAFF.

This clonotype was picked up many times. This chain joins TRBV27 and TRBJ1-1; D unresolved. CDR1 and CDR2 (germline): MNHEY, SMNVEV (reference sequence). The CDR3 covers 14 residues. Trimming removed 5 bases from V and 7 bases from J, with 17 bases in between. The DNA for the CDR3 is TGTGCCAGCAGTCCGATGATGGCGCTGAATGAAGCTTTCTTT. Its translation is CASSPMMALNEAFF.

This clonotype was observed a few times. The chain is built from TRBV6-5 and TRBJ2-3; 7 positions agree with TRBD1. Germline trimming cut 6 bases from V and 2 bases from J; bases unmatched to any gene: 8. This CDR3 has 15 amino acids. Looked up from germline, CDR1 is MNHEY and CDR2 is SVGAGI. The CDR3 sequence: CASRSRGLDTDTQYF. The CDR3 DNA follows: TGTGCCAGCAGATCCAGGGGGTTGGACACAGATACGCAGTATTTT.

This chain connects TRBV20-1 to TRBJ2-1, with D possibly called TRBD1 or TRBD2 (5 bases each). Germline V CDR1 and CDR2: DFQATT, SNEGSKA (reference sequence). This CDR3 contains 17 residues. V shed 3 bases and J shed 2 bases, with 20 bases lying between them. DNA for the CDR3: TGCAGTGCTAGCCTCGAAGGGTTTTCGGGACCCTACAATGAGCAGTTCTTC. Encoded protein: CSASLEGFSGPYNEQFF.

This clonotype was recorded at least ten times. The rearrangement links TRBV7-8 to TRBJ2-3; 7 bases fit TRBD2. The CDR3 has 14 residues. CDR1 SGHVS and CDR2 FQNEAQ come from the germline V gene. Trimming at V came to 4 bases and at J to 7 bases, leaving 8 bases not matched to a gene. CDR3 DNA sequence: TGTGCCAGCAGCTCCCGGACTAGTTCCTATACGCAGTATTTT. Translating gives CASSSRTSSYTQYF.

This clonotype occurred many times. This chain uses TRBV29-1 with TRBJ1-1; possible D gene TRBD1, 5 bases. Per the germline V gene, CDR1 is SQVTM and CDR2 is ANQGSEA. V was cut by 6 bases and J by 5 bases, with 16 bases left in between. The length of the CDR3 is 13 residues. The CDR3 DNA sequence: TGCAGCGTCGGCAAGGGGACGGCTACTGAAGCTTTCTTT. Protein sequence: CSVGKGTATEAFF.

This clonotype was counted many times. CDR3 residues: CSLSSDIGGAFF. The CDR3 coding sequence is TGCAGCCTATCGTCCGACATCGGGGGAGCTTTCTTT. V gene TRBV29-1 combines with J gene TRBJ1-1, with D possibly TRBD1 on 5 matching bases. Looked up from germline, CDR1 is SQVTM and CDR2 is ANQGSEA. V gave up 8 bases and J gave up 10 bases, with 20 bases separating them. The CDR3 extends over 12 amino acids.

This clonotype was counted at least ten times. This rearrangement joins TRBV20-1 to TRBJ2-4; D is unclear. V dropped 0 bases and J dropped 5 bases, with 5 bases sitting between them. Germline V lookup: CDR1 DFQATT, CDR2 SNEGSKA (reference sequence). The CDR3 sequence is 12 residues long. The CDR3: CSARDDQNIQYF. The CDR3 region has the DNA TGCAGTGCTAGAGATGACCAAAACATTCAGTACTTC.

This clonotype was observed at least ten times. This chain joins TRBV7-6 and TRBJ1-5, with D hard to call. Trimming took off 2 bases at V and 0 bases at J, with 5 bases between the two ends. The CDR3 is made up of 14 amino acids. The germline CDR1 and CDR2 sequences are SGHVS and FNYEAQ. This CDR3 reads CASSLTFSNQPQHF. CDR3 coding DNA: TGTGCCAGCAGCTTAACGTTTAGCAATCAGCCCCAGCATTTT.

This clonotype was detected ten times or more. The chain is built from TRBV18 and TRBJ1-2; no clear D gene. The CDR3 totals 13 residues. With 5 bases removed from V and 2 bases from J, the gap between germline ends came to 9 bases. Germline lookup yields CDR1 KGHSH and CDR2 LQKENI. CDR3 protein: CASSIDGNYGYTF. CDR3 sequence (DNA): TGTGCCAGCTCAATCGATGGCAACTATGGCTACACCTTC.

As regards this clonotype: Given a much more abundant clone one base away, this may be a read error. The rearrangement uses TRBV15 and TRBJ1-4; TRBD1 matches at 8 bases. From germline, CDR1 is LNHNV and CDR2 YYDKDF (reference sequence). There are 18 residues in the CDR3. The chain's CDR3 is CDTSIDRGLFATNEKLFF. The CDR3 DNA follows: TGTGACACCAGCATCGACAGGGGACTTTTTGCAACTAATGAAAAACTGTTTTTT.

V gene TRBV7-8 combines with J gene TRBJ2-7; D unresolved. The CDR3 covers 15 residues. Germline V CDR1 and CDR2: SGHVS, FQNEAQ. Trimming removed 5 bases at V and 0 bases at J, with 14 bases between. This CDR3 is CASSATPHGSYEQYF. Here the CDR3 DNA reads TGTGCCAGCAGCGCAACACCCCACGGCTCCTACGAGCAGTACTTC.

This clonotype was seen repeatedly, ten times or more. The V call is TRBV6-1, the J call TRBJ1-1; D is possibly TRBD1 (5 bases). In germline, CDR1 is MNHNS, CDR2 SASEGT. CDR3 length: 18 amino acids. V was shortened by 1 base and J by 4 bases, with 22 bases between the two germline ends. The CDR3 is CASSEGTGLSIRGTEAFF. CDR3 nucleotide sequence: TGTGCCAGCAGTGAAGGAACGGGACTGAGTATTAGGGGCACTGAAGCTTTCTTT.

V and J are TRBV12-3 or TRBV12-4 and TRBJ1-1, with D uncertain. The CDR3 is 14 amino acids. Trimming took 7 bases from V and 8 from J, leaving 20 bases between them. CDR3 sequence: CASTNDPGPPEAFF. The DNA for the CDR3 is TGTGCCAGCACCAACGATCCAGGACCCCCGGAAGCTTTCTTT.

This clonotype came up a few times. The chain links TRBV6-6 to TRBJ1-5; D is unclear. Trimming shortened V by 0 bases and J by 1 base, and 16 bases separated the two germline ends. Germline V gene sequence: CDR1 MNHNY, CDR2 SVGAGI (reference sequence). CDR3 length: 18 residues. CDR3 residues: CASSYSEFTGHSNQPQHF. The CDR3 coding sequence is TGTGCCAGCAGTTACTCGGAGTTTACCGGGCACAGCAATCAGCCCCAGCATTTT.

This clonotype was seen many times. This chain joins TRBV2 and TRBJ2-7; a weak D match, TRBD1 (6 bases). The CDR3 contains 13 residues. The germline CDR1 and CDR2 sequences are SNHLY and FYNNEI. Deletions cut 6 bases from V and 6 bases from J, with 15 bases between. CDR3 DNA: TGTGCCAGCAGAGACACCGGGACAACCGAGCAGTACTTC. This encodes CASRDTGTTEQYF.

This clonotype was observed at least ten times. The chain's CDR3 is CASSTPSGVYEQFF. Here the CDR3 DNA reads TGTGCCAGCAGCACCCCCTCGGGGGTTTATGAGCAGTTCTTC. The chain couples TRBV21-1 to TRBJ2-1; the D segment call TRBD1 is taken from the table without a DNA check. TRBV21-1 is a known pseudogene. This CDR3 contains 14 residues.

This clonotype was seen many times. The V call is TRBV12-3 or TRBV12-4, the J call TRBJ2-5, with 7 nucleotides matching TRBD1. J was trimmed by 11 bases and V by 6 bases; bases with no gene match: 9. The length of the CDR3 is 12 residues. The CDR3 coding sequence is TGTGCCAGCAGGCCGGCACCGGGACAGCAGTACTTC. Its protein product is CASRPAPGQQYF.

This clonotype was detected many times. The chain combines TRBV20-1 with TRBJ1-3; D is unresolved. The germline V gene encodes CDR1 DFQATT and CDR2 SNEGSKA (reference sequence). The CDR3 has 14 amino acids. The V end lost 0 bases, the J end lost 1 base, and 7 bases lay between the germline ends. CDR3 nucleotides: TGCAGTGCTAGAGATCGGGTTTCTGGAAACACCATATATTTT. Translation gives CSARDRVSGNTIYF.

This clonotype was picked up a small number of times. The CDR3 nucleotides read TGTGCCAGCAGCTTAGCGGGTATGAACACTGAAGCTTTCTTT. Translating gives CASSLAGMNTEAFF. V usage is TRBV11-2 and J usage is TRBJ1-1; D unclear. From germline, CDR1 is SGHAT and CDR2 FQNNGV. CDR3 length: 14 amino acids. V was shortened by 1 base and J by 0 bases, with 6 bases between the two germline ends.

This clonotype occurred many times. The rearrangement links TRBV7-9 to TRBJ1-4; D uncertain. Trimming took off 5 bases at V and 8 bases at J, with 15 bases between the two ends. This CDR3 has 14 amino acids. Germline V CDR1 and CDR2: SEHNR, FQNEAQ (reference sequence). The CDR3 sequence: CASSPLWAREKLFF. In nucleotides, the CDR3 is TGTGCCAGCAGCCCGTTGTGGGCAAGAGAAAAACTGTTTTTT.

This clonotype was detected ten times or more. This chain joins TRBV20-1 and TRBJ1-5; TRBD1 agrees at 7 bases. The junction had 6 bases not matched to a gene; V was cut back by 5 bases and J by 5 bases. There are 13 residues in the CDR3. Germline CDR1 is DFQATT and CDR2 is SNEGSKA (reference sequence). CDR3 sequence (DNA): TGCAGTGCTCAACAGGGGACAGATCAGCCCCAGCATTTT. Translation gives CSAQQGTDQPQHF.

This clonotype is classed as medium-sized. V and J are TRBV3-1 and TRBJ2-3; 9 bases are shared with TRBD2. The length of the CDR3 is 14 residues. Germline V gene data show CDR1 as LGHDT and CDR2 as YNNKEL (reference sequence). The junction had 8 bases not matched to a gene; V was cut back by 8 bases and J by 5 bases. CDR3 DNA sequence: TGTGCCAGCTGGGGCGGGGGGGCCTTAGATACGCAGTATTTT. Translated, it gives CASWGGGALDTQYF.